These T cell receptor beta chains were read from a single sample in a study of blood T cell repertoires in COVID-19. Method: immunoSEQ multiplex PCR; TCRdb's copy keeps in-frame clones and lacks some. This table holds some 240,000 clones, 80% to 85% found once. Sample: PBMCs or T cells enriched from blood (not recorded which). These receptors were obtained from a man in his forties or fifties who had recovered from COVID-19. Each CDR3 is given with its conserved first and last residue.

j_call,v_call,cdr3_aa
TRBJ1-5,TRBV30,CAWSGTGNQPQHF
TRBJ2-1,TRBV5-6,CASSLKTASYNEQFF
TRBJ2-2,TRBV29-1,CSVGLSGGLNTGELFF
TRBJ2-3,TRBV5-1,CASSIQTGGPVDTQYF
TRBJ1-6,TRBV6-5,CASSYRGSPLHF
TRBJ1-1,TRBV5-1,CASWPGQGQGEAFF
TRBJ1-3,TRBV6-2/TRBV6-3,CASSSDRSPGNTIYF
TRBJ2-1,TRBV5-5,CASSLYSSSYNEQFF
TRBJ1-4,TRBV6-1,CASSEEQGWREKLFF
TRBJ2-2,TRBV5-1,CASSPSGTGFTGELFF
TRBJ1-6,TRBV6-5,CASRPPTGANSPLHF
TRBJ1-2,TRBV3-1/TRBV3-2,CASSQRVGQGLAYTF
TRBJ1-6,TRBV4-3,CASSQEPSSYNSPLHF
TRBJ2-2,TRBV2,CASSEISGGAGELFF
TRBJ1-1,TRBV6-1,CASSEVSAEAFF
TRBJ2-3,TRBV5-1,CASSLATGGQTDTQYF
TRBJ2-3,TRBV11-2,CASSRERVGNTQYF
TRBJ2-3,TRBV9,CATSQTPGTPGLTDTQYF
TRBJ1-4,TRBV10-2,CASSPPGTNEKLFF
TRBJ1-1,TRBV19,CASSMIGLSEAFF
TRBJ2-3,TRBV6-1,CASSDGPTDTQYF
TRBJ2-3,TRBV6-2/TRBV6-3,CASSSTREGTDTQYF
TRBJ2-1,TRBV5-1,CASSTTGTSYNEQFF
TRBJ2-7,TRBV11-2,CASSIDRGPYEQYF
TRBJ1-1,TRBV5-1,CASSWTQGANTEAFF
TRBJ2-7,TRBV19,CASSIGGDSFSYEQYF
TRBJ2-6,TRBV4-1,CASSQDWPLGRLSSGANVLTF
TRBJ2-7,TRBV11-2,CASSRTGTGSYEQYF